Below are 6 T cell receptor beta chains sequenced from a single sample in a study of T cells in Graves' hyperthyroidism and ophthalmopathy. The source material, RNA transcripts, was used to amplify TCR beta CDR3 regions. The HTBI primer set served for first-round RT-PCR of the TCR CDR3. Via MiXCR, TCRdb re-called the multiplex PCR reads, giving one row per CDR3 protein. The profile shows 610,000 or so distinct CDR3 sequences, about 43% of them singletons. Material: peripheral blood or thyroid tissue (not recorded which). These receptor sequences come from a woman under 30 with Graves' hyperthyroidism.

This clonotype was recorded many times. The rearrangement uses TRBV7-9 and TRBJ2-5; D not certain. Germline lookup yields CDR1 SEHNR and CDR2 FQNEAQ (reference sequence). CDR3 length: 14 residues. V was clipped by 1 base and J by 2 bases, with 8 bases between them. CDR3 protein: CASSLGGVQETQYF. The CDR3 nucleotides read TGTGCCAGCAGCTTAGGCGGCGTGCAAGAGACCCAGTACTTC.

The V call is TRBV6-4, the J call TRBJ1-2; D possibly corresponds to TRBD1 (6 bases). CDR1 is MRHNA, CDR2 SNTAGT, per germline. The CDR3 runs 16 residues. V lost 5 bases to trimming and J lost 4 bases, with 20 bases between them. Here the CDR3 reads CASSLGGASLGYGYTF. Written as DNA, the CDR3 is TGTGCCAGCAGTTTAGGGGGGGCATCTTTAGGCTATGGCTACACCTTC.

A few counts support this clonotype. The chain uses TRBV6-2 or TRBV6-3 and TRBJ1-2; a weak D match, TRBD1 (5 bases). This CDR3 region has 15 residues. The germline V gene encodes CDR1 MNHEY and CDR2 SVGEGT. Trimming stripped 6 bases from V and 7 bases from J, with 21 bases between. The CDR3 bases are TGTGCCAGCAGACTTATAGGCCCTCCCGGGGCTGGCTACACCTTC. The encoded protein is CASRLIGPPGAGYTF.

The chain uses TRBV6-5 and TRBJ1-3; D is undetermined. Germline V gives CDR1 MNHEY, CDR2 SVGAGI. V was cut by 3 bases and J by 0 bases, with 9 bases left in between. The CDR3 length is 15 residues. The CDR3 DNA sequence: TGTGCCAGCAGTTATGCGGGGTACTCTGGAAACACCATATATTTT. It yields the protein CASSYAGYSGNTIYF.

J is TRBJ2-1 and V is TRBV7-9, with 8 bases that match TRBD2. CDR1 is SEHNR, CDR2 FQNEAQ, per germline (reference sequence). There are 12 residues in the CDR3. V dropped 5 bases and J dropped 10; count of bases not matched to a gene: 4. The CDR3 reads CASSAGGGEQFF. Written as DNA, the CDR3 is TGTGCCAGCAGCGCGGGAGGCGGGGAGCAGTTCTTC.

Concerning this clonotype: At one end, the junction sequence differs from germline, possibly due to a read error. V gene TRBV7-8 combines with J gene TRBJ1-5, with D hard to call. CDR3 size: 16 residues. Germline V gives CDR1 SGHVS, CDR2 FQNEAQ. The DNA for the CDR3 is TGTGCCGGCAGCATGCCTGATGGGAGGGCCAATCAGCCCCAGCATTTT. Translating it yields CAGSMPDGRANQPQHF.